The following is a T cell receptor (beta chain) sequence with its context. This entry is derived from a study of blood T cell repertoires in COVID-19. Assay: immunoSEQ multiplex PCR; the TCRdb copy retains only in-frame clones and omits some. In the table there are approximately 140,000 clones, 85% of which are singletons. Germline V CDR1 and CDR2: MDHEN, SYDVKM. The ends lost 7 bases at V and 4 bases at J; junction bases unmatched: 4. The CDR3 extends over 14 amino acids. The TCR was taken from a woman aged 40 to 50 with active or convalescent COVID-19. The source material was peripheral blood. The chain employs TRBV28 and TRBJ2-1; TRBD2 matches 10 bases. In DNA, the CDR3 is TGTGCCAGCATACAGCGGGAGGGTTACAATGAGCAGTTCTTC. It yields the protein CASIQREGYNEQFF.